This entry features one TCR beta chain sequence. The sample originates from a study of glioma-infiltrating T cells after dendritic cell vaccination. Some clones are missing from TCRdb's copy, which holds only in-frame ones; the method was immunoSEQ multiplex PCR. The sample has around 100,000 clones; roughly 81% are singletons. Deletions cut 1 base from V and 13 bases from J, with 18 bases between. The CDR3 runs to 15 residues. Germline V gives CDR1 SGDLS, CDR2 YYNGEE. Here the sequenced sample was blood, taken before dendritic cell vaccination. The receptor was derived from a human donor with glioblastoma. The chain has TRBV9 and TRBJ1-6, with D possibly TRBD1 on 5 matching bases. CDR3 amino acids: CASSVQGTIGSPLHF. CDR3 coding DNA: TGTGCCAGCAGCGTACAGGGAACTATCGGGTCCCCCCTCCACTTT.